This T cell receptor (beta chain) was retrieved from a study of monozygotic twins with inflammatory bowel disease. Per germline, CDR1 SGHTA and CDR2 FQGTGA. The CDR3 is 15 residues long. As to this clonotype: The antigen remains unidentified.

General study points: Varying immunosuppressive regimens may have increased patient repertoire variability. For repertoire similarity, concordant twins did not differ from discordant twins, possibly because power was limited.

Across eight separate reactions for each sample, cDNA was made. From its re-call of the 5' RACE reads, TCRdb lists each CDR3 protein once, without DNA. Its table lists some 150,000 distinct CDR3 sequences. The J gene is TRBJ2-3, the V gene TRBV7-3. Sequenced sample: blood. The receptor was derived from a human donor with ulcerative colitis or Crohn's disease, or a healthy co-twin of an affected twin (not recorded which). This CDR3 reads CASSLSGLNTDTQYF.